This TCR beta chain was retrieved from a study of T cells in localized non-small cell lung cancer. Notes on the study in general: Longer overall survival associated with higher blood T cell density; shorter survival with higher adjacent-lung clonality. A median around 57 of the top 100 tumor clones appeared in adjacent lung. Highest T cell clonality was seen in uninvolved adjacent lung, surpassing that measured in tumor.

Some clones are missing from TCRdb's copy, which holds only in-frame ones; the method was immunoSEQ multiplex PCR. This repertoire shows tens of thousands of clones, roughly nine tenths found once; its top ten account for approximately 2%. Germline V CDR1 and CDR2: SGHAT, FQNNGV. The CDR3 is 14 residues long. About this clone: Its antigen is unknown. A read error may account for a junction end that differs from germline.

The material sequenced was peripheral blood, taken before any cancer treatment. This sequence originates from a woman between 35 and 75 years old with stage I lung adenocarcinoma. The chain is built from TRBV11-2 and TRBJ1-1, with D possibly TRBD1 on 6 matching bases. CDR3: CASRIGDRDTEAFF. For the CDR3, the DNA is TGTGCCAGCAGAATTGGGGATCGGGACACCGAAGCTTTCTTT.